A single sample is the source of the 26 T cell receptor beta chains below, sequenced in a study of patients and donors after allogeneic stem cell transplantation. MiXCR was run by TCRdb on the RT-PCR reads, yielding one entry per CDR3 protein. The sample records 150,000 to 200,000 distinct CDR3 sequences, about 24% being singletons. Sequencing was performed on blood, either unsorted or a sorted T cell fraction (not recorded which). Receptor source: a human donor who was either an allogeneic HSCT recipient or a stem cell or donor lymphocyte infusion donor (not recorded which). It is not recorded whose cells these are; they may come from a transplant donor.

This clonotype was seen more than once but under ten times. The V call is TRBV5-1, the J call TRBJ2-1; the match to TRBD2 covers 11 bases. The CDR3 spans 17 residues. Germline CDR1 SGHRS, CDR2 YFSETQ. V was clipped by 1 base and J by 4 bases; unmatched bases: 7. CDR3: CASSLYSSGRSYNEQFF. CDR3 sequence (DNA): TGCGCCAGCAGCTTGTATTCTAGCGGGAGGTCGTACAATGAGCAGTTCTTC.

This chain links TRBV5-6 with TRBJ2-4; a weak D match, TRBD1 (6 bases). Trimming removed 4 bases at V and 8 bases at J, with 13 bases between. This CDR3 contains 13 residues. The germline V gene has CDR1 SGHDT and CDR2 YYEEEE. CDR3 loop: CASSVGRGDIQYF. As DNA, the CDR3 is TGTGCCAGCAGCGTCGGCAGGGGTGACATTCAGTACTTC.

The chain combines TRBV7-2 with TRBJ2-2, with 7 bases matching TRBD1. Germline CDR1 and CDR2: SGHTA and FQGNSA. This CDR3 has 15 residues. V was pared by 5 bases and J by 6 bases, with 9 bases of the junction left unmatched. DNA of the CDR3: TGTGCCAGCAGCACACTCTCGACAGGGCCCGGGGAGCTGTTTTTT. Translated, it gives CASSTLSTGPGELFF. The full variable domain, completed using reference TRBV7-2 and TRBJ2-2, is GAGVSQSPSNKVTEKGKDVELRCDPISGHTALYWYRQSLGQGLEFLIYFQGNSAPDKSGLPSDRFSAERTGGSVSTLTIQRTQQEDSAVYLCASSTLSTGPGELFFGEGSRLTVL.

The CDR3 coding sequence is TGTGCCAGCAGCTTGCTAGCCTCTGAGACCCAGTACTTC. It yields the protein CASSLLASETQYF. V is TRBV5-4 and J is TRBJ2-5; D is possibly TRBD2 (5 bases). This CDR3 is 13 amino acids long. Per germline, CDR1 SGHNT and CDR2 YYREEE (reference sequence). V was clipped by 1 base and J by 5 bases, with 9 bases between them.

This clonotype has a handful of counts. The genes are TRBV10-3 and TRBJ1-2; no clear D gene. The CDR3 consists of 12 residues. V shed 4 bases and J shed 7 bases, with 10 bases lying between them. CDR1 is ENHRY and CDR2 is SYGVKD in the germline V gene. CDR3 amino acids: CAISVSGSGYTF. The DNA of the CDR3 is TGTGCCATCAGTGTGTCAGGATCTGGCTACACCTTC.

The rearrangement joins TRBV18 to TRBJ2-1; TRBD1 matches at 12 bases. Looked up from germline, CDR1 is KGHSH and CDR2 is LQKENI. The CDR3 consists of 16 residues. Trimming cost V 3 bases and J 0 bases; bases outside gene matches: 0. Here the CDR3 DNA reads TGTGCCAGCTCACCGGGACAGGGGGCCTCCTACAATGAGCAGTTCTTC. Its translation is CASSPGQGASYNEQFF.

This clonotype has a handful of counts. The rearrangement links TRBV29-1 to TRBJ2-1; TRBD2 aligns across 10 bases. The ends lost 8 bases at V and 6 bases at J; junction bases unmatched: 10. Germline values: CDR1 SQVTM, CDR2 ANQGSEA. This CDR3 region has 14 residues. The CDR3 protein is CSPERGLACNEQFF. DNA of the CDR3: TGCAGCCCCGAGCGGGGACTAGCGTGCAATGAGCAGTTCTTC.

The rearrangement links TRBV12-3 or TRBV12-4 to TRBJ2-3; TRBD1 matches at 11 bases. V lost 7 bases and J lost 4; bases outside the gene matches: 10. This CDR3 comprises 16 residues. The CDR3, as DNA: TGTGCCAGCATCGGGACAGGGGGAGGTGAGCCAGATACGCAGTATTTT. Protein sequence: CASIGTGGGEPDTQYF.

With regard to this clonotype: Possible read error: a much larger clone is one base away. In DNA form, the CDR3 reads TGTGACAGCACCGGCTTCTATAATTCACCCCTCCACTTT. Protein product: CDSTGFYNSPLHF. The V gene is TRBV12-3 or TRBV12-4, the J gene TRBJ1-6; D gene uncertain. This CDR3 comprises 13 residues.

The V gene is TRBV30, the J gene TRBJ1-5; D is ambiguous. Germline V gene lookup returns CDR1 GTSNPN and CDR2 SVGIG (reference sequence). Trimming removed 3 bases at V and 2 bases at J, with 8 bases between. The CDR3 extends over 13 amino acids. This CDR3 reads CAWRGQGNQPQHF. The CDR3 DNA follows: TGTGCCTGGAGAGGGCAGGGCAATCAGCCCCAGCATTTT.

This clonotype has more than one count but fewer than ten. The chain recombines TRBV7-9 with TRBJ2-7; tentatively, D is TRBD1 (6 bases). V lost 2 bases and J lost 3, with 14 bases in between. This CDR3 spans 15 amino acids. Germline lookup yields CDR1 SEHNR and CDR2 FQNEAQ (reference sequence). Written as DNA, the CDR3 is TGTGCCAGCAGCTTAATTCCAGGGGTGGACTACGAGCAGTACTTC. Amino acids: CASSLIPGVDYEQYF.

This rearrangement joins TRBV11-2 to TRBJ1-3; 7 nucleotides match TRBD1. V trimming: 6 bases; J trimming: 1 base; junction bases outside the gene matches: 6. CDR1 SGHAT and CDR2 FQNNGV come from the germline V gene. The length of the CDR3 is 15 residues. The CDR3 nucleotides are TGTGCCAGCAGACCGGACAGGCCGTCTGGAAACACCATATATTTT. Protein: CASRPDRPSGNTIYF.

V gene TRBV5-4 combines with J gene TRBJ1-2; 12 bases match TRBD1. With 4 bases clipped from V and 4 bases from J, the junction kept 8 bases outside the gene matches. Germline CDR1 is SGHNT and CDR2 is YYREEE (reference sequence). The length of the CDR3 is 16 residues. CDR3 in amino acids: CASSDGTGGHLYGYTF. CDR3 DNA: TGTGCCAGCAGCGACGGGACAGGGGGCCACCTCTATGGCTACACCTTC.

This chain joins TRBV11-2 and TRBJ1-2; no clear D. The germline gives CDR1 SGHAT, CDR2 FQNNGV. V shed 4 bases and J shed 3 bases, with 27 bases lying between them. The CDR3 is made up of 19 amino acids. The CDR3 DNA is TGTGCCAGCAGCTCCTTTAGAGGCTTATTCGGGTTTGAGGACTATGGCTACACCTTC. Translation gives CASSSFRGLFGFEDYGYTF.

This CDR3 reads CASSYNSQETQYF. DNA for the CDR3: TGTGCCAGCAGTTACAACAGCCAAGAGACCCAGTACTTC. The genes are TRBV6-6 and TRBJ2-5; D is uncertain. Trimming left V 2 bases short and J 1 base short, with 5 bases between. Looked up from germline, CDR1 is MNHNY and CDR2 is SVGAGI (reference sequence). The CDR3 spans 13 residues.

In this sample, this clonotype turned up many times. The chain combines TRBV29-1 with TRBJ1-2, with 8 nucleotides matching TRBD1. CDR1 is SQVTM, CDR2 ANQGSEA, per germline. Trimming took 7 bases from V and 8 from J; bases not matched to a gene: 18. The CDR3 length is 15 residues. CDR3 DNA sequence: TGCAGCGCAGCCCCGAGACAGGGGCCTGATAGCGGCTACACCTTC. Translation: CSAAPRQGPDSGYTF. The full variable domain, rest sourced from reference TRBV29-1 and TRBJ1-2, is SAVISQKPSRDICQRGTSLTIQCQVDSQVTMMFWYRQQPGQSLTLIATANQGSEATYESGFVIDKFPISRPNLTFSTLTVSNMSPEDSSIYLCSAAPRQGPDSGYTFGSGTRLTVV.

This clonotype was picked up a small number of times. Mismatch with germline at one junction end may stem from a read error. The rearrangement joins TRBV29-1 to TRBJ1-2; no reliable D call. Looked up from germline, CDR1 is SQVTM and CDR2 is ANQGSEA. The CDR3 is 8 residues long. The CDR3 loop reads CSVHTGLF. As DNA, the CDR3 is TGCAGCGTTCATACCGGGCTTTTC.

In its sample, this clonotype was seen a few times. The chain recombines TRBV12-3 or TRBV12-4 with TRBJ2-7; D uncertain. The germline V and J ends were trimmed by 3 bases and 3 bases, with 15 bases remaining between them. The CDR3 contains 15 residues. DNA for the CDR3: TGTGCCAGCAGTTTCAGGAGAAACCCGGGCTACGAGCAGTACTTC. Encoded protein: CASSFRRNPGYEQYF.

Concerning this clonotype itself: This may arise from a read error, as a much more abundant clone is one base away. This sequence joins TRBV29-1 and TRBJ1-4; D unclear. Germline CDR1 is SQVTM and CDR2 is ANQGSEA. The CDR3 has 14 amino acids. The CDR3 spells CGVGNRRTNEKLFF. CDR3 DNA sequence: TGCGGCGTGGGGAACAGAAGGACTAATGAAAAACTGTTTTTT.

The chain recombines TRBV12-3 or TRBV12-4 with TRBJ1-2, with TRBD1 matching 10 bases. The CDR3 consists of 14 residues. J gave up 3 bases and V 4 bases, and 2 bases lay outside the gene matches. In DNA, the CDR3 is TGTGCCAGCAGTTCCGGGACAGGGGACTATGGCTACACCTTC. Translation: CASSSGTGDYGYTF.

The J gene is TRBJ2-2, the V gene TRBV29-1; D is ambiguous. Germline CDR1 and CDR2: SQVTM and ANQGSEA. V gave up 4 bases and J gave up 6 bases, with 12 bases separating them. The CDR3 runs to 13 residues. CDR3 DNA sequence: TGCAGCGTTGCCCCTCGCGGTTCCGGGGAGCTGTTTTTT. Amino acids: CSVAPRGSGELFF.

The sample holds a few counts of this clonotype. The CDR3 nucleotides are TGTGCCAGCAGTTTCGGCTACGAGCAGTACTTC. Translated, it gives CASSFGYEQYF. This chain links TRBV12-3 or TRBV12-4 with TRBJ2-7; D is unresolved. This CDR3 has 11 amino acids. V was shortened by 3 bases and J by 3 bases, with 3 bases between the two germline ends.

The table lists this clonotype with many counts. This rearrangement joins TRBV5-1 to TRBJ1-2; no clear D gene. Germline V lookup: CDR1 SGHRS, CDR2 YFSETQ. Trimming pared 2 bases from V and 3 bases from J, leaving 8 bases between. The CDR3 contains 13 residues. The CDR3 DNA reads as TGCGCCAGCAGCTTTATGACGGACTATGGCTACACCTTC. Protein sequence: CASSFMTDYGYTF.

Many counts were recorded for this clonotype. The V and J genes are TRBV5-6 and TRBJ1-1; the D gene is possibly TRBD1 (6 bases). V was clipped by 2 bases and J by 5 bases, with 13 bases between them. The CDR3 sequence is 14 residues long. The germline V gene has CDR1 SGHDT and CDR2 YYEEEE. The CDR3 nucleotides read TGTGCCAGCAGCTTAACAGGGTTGGGTACTGAAGCTTTCTTT. This codes for CASSLTGLGTEAFF.

This clonotype showed up just a few times. The chain uses TRBV7-9 and TRBJ2-2; D is possibly TRBD1 (5 bases). The germline V gene has CDR1 SEHNR and CDR2 FQNEAQ (reference sequence). The CDR3 loop spans 13 amino acids. Trimming pared 2 bases from V and 5 bases from J, leaving 6 bases between. CDR3 loop: CASSLRGTGELFF. The CDR3 nucleotides are TGTGCCAGCAGCTTAAGGGGAACCGGGGAGCTGTTTTTT.

The rearrangement joins TRBV29-1 to TRBJ2-2; 10 positions match TRBD2. The CDR3 contains 15 residues. Germline V CDR1 and CDR2: SQVTM, ANQGSEA. After removal of 4 bases from V and 5 bases from J, the junction contained 7 bases not matched to a gene. CDR3 sequence: CSVGLAGGGTGELFF. The CDR3 DNA reads as TGCAGCGTTGGTTTAGCGGGAGGTGGGACCGGGGAGCTGTTTTTT.